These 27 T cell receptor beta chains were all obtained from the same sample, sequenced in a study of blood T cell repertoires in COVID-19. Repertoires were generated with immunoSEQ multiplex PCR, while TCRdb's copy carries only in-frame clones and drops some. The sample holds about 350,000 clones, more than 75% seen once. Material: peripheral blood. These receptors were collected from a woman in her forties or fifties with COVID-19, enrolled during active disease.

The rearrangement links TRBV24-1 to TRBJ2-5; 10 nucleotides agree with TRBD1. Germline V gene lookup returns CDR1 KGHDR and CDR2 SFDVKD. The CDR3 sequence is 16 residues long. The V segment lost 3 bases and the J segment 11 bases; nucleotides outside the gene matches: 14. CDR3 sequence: CATSDIQTGGAIKQYF. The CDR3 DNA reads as TGTGCCACCAGTGATATCCAGACAGGGGGCGCGATTAAGCAGTACTTC.

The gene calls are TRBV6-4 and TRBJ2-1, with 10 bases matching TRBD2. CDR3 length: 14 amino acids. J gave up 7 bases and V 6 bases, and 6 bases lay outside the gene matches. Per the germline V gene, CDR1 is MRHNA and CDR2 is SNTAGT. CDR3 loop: CASRVAGGSNEQFF. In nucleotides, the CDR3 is TGTGCCAGCAGAGTAGCGGGAGGTAGTAATGAGCAGTTCTTC.

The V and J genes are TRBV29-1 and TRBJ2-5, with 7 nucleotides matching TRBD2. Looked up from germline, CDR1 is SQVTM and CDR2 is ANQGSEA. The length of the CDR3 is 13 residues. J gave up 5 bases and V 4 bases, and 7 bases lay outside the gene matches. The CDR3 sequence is CSVAPGGGETQYF. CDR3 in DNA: TGCAGCGTTGCCCCGGGAGGCGGGGAGACCCAGTACTTC.

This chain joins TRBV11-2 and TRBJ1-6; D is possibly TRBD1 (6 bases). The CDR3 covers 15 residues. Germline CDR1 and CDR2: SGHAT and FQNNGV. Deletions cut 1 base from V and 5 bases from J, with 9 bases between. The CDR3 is CASSLVRGDNSPLHF. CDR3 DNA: TGTGCCAGCAGCTTAGTCAGGGGTGATAATTCACCCCTCCACTTT.

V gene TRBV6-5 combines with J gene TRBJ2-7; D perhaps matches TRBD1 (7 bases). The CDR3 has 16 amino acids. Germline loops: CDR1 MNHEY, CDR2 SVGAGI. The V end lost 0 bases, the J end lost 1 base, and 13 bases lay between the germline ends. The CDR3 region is CASSYSGGTASYEQYF. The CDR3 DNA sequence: TGTGCCAGCAGTTACTCAGGAGGGACAGCTTCCTACGAGCAGTACTTC.

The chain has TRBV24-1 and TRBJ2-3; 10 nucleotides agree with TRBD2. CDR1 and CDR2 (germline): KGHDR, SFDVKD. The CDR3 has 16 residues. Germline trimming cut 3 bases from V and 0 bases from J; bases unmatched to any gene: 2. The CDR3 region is CATSDQTSGSTDTQYF. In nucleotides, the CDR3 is TGTGCCACCAGTGATCAGACTAGCGGGAGCACAGATACGCAGTATTTT.

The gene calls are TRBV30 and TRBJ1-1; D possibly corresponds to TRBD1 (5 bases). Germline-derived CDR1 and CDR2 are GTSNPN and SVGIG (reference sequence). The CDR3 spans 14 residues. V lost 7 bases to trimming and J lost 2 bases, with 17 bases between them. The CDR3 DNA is TGTGCCTCCCGTGGGGGGACTCGAAACACTGAAGCTTTCTTT. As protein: CASRGGTRNTEAFF.

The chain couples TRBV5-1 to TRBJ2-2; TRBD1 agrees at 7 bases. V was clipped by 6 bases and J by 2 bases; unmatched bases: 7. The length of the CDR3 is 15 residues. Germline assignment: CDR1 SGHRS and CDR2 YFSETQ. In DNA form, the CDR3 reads TGCGCCAGCAAGGTGACAGGGTATAACACCGGGGAGCTGTTTTTT. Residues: CASKVTGYNTGELFF.

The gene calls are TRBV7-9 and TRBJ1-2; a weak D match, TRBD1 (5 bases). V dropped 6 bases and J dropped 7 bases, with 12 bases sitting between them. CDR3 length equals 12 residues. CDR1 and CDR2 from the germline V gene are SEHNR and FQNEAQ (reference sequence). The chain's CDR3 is CASRYRDFGYTF. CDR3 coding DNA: TGTGCCAGCAGATATCGGGACTTTGGCTACACCTTC.

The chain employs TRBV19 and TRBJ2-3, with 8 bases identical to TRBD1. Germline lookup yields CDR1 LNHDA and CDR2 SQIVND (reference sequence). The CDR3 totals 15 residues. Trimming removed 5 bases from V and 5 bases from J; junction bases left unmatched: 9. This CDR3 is CASSVTGDRQDTQYF. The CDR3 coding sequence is TGTGCCAGTAGTGTGACAGGGGATCGACAAGATACGCAGTATTTT. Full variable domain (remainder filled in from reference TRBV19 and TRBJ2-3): DGGITQSPKYLFRKEGQNVTLSCEQNLNHDAMYWYRQDPGQGLRLIYYSQIVNDFQKGDIAEGYSVSREKKESFPLTVTSAQKNPTAFYLCASSVTGDRQDTQYFGPGTRLTVL.

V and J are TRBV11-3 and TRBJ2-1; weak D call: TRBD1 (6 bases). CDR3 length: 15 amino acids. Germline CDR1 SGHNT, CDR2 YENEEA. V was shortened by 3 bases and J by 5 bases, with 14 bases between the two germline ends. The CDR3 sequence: CASSFHGTPNNEQFF. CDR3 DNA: TGTGCCAGCAGCTTCCACGGGACACCCAACAATGAGCAGTTCTTC.

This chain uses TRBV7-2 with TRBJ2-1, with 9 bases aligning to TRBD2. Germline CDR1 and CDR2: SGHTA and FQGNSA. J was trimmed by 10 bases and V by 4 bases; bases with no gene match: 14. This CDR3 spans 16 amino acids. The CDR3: CASSSPGAGGPGEQFF. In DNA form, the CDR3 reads TGTGCCAGCAGCTCCCCGGGGGCGGGAGGGCCAGGGGAGCAGTTCTTC. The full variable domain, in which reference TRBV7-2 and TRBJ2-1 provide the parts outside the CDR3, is GAGVSQSPSNKVTEKGKDVELRCDPISGHTALYWYRQSLGQGLEFLIYFQGNSAPDKSGLPSDRFSAERTGGSVSTLTIQRTQQEDSAVYLCASSSPGAGGPGEQFFGPGTRLTVL.

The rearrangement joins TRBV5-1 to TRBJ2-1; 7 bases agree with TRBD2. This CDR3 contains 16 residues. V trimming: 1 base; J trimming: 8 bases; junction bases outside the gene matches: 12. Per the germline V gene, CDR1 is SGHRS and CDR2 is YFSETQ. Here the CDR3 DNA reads TGCGCCAGCAGCTTGTGGTGGGAGGGCCTCGGTGATGAGCAGTTCTTC. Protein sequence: CASSLWWEGLGDEQFF.

The CDR3 protein is CATRRTGNPGELFF. The CDR3 nucleotides are TGTGCCACGAGAAGGACAGGGAATCCCGGGGAGCTGTTTTTT. This chain links TRBV15 with TRBJ2-2; 8 bases map to TRBD1. This CDR3 comprises 14 residues. The germline gives CDR1 LNHNV, CDR2 YYDKDF (reference sequence). The junction had 9 bases not matched to a gene; V was cut back by 9 bases and J by 6 bases.

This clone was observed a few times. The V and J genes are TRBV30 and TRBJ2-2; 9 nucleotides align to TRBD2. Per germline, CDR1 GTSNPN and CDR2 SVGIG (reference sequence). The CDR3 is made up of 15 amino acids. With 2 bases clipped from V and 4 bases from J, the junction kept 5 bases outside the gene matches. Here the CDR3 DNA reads TGTGCCTGGAGTACGAGTAGCGGGAGCACCGGGGAGCTGTTTTTT. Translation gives CAWSTSSGSTGELFF.

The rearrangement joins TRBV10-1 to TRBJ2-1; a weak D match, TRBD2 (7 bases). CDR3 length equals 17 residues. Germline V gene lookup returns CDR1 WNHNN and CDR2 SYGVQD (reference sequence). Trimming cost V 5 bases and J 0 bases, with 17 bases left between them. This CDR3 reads CASSRRGRGGSYNEQFF. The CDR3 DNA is TGCGCCAGCAGTAGGCGGGGGCGCGGGGGCTCCTACAATGAGCAGTTCTTC.

The CDR3 loop reads CASSQEGSSGWEGSYNEQFF. DNA for the CDR3: TGCGCCAGCAGCCAAGAGGGTTCTAGCGGGTGGGAGGGATCCTACAATGAGCAGTTCTTC. This chain joins TRBV4-3 and TRBJ2-1; 8 nucleotides line up with TRBD2. With V trimmed by 0 bases and J by 1 base, 14 bases remained unmatched. The length of the CDR3 is 20 residues. Germline V gives CDR1 LGHNA, CDR2 YSLEER.

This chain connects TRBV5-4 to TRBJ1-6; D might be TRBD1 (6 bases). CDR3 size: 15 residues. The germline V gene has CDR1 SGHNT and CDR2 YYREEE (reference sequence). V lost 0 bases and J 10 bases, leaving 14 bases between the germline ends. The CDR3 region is CASSLANRVGSPLHF. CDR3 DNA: TGTGCCAGCAGCTTGGCGAACAGGGTAGGGTCACCCCTCCACTTT.

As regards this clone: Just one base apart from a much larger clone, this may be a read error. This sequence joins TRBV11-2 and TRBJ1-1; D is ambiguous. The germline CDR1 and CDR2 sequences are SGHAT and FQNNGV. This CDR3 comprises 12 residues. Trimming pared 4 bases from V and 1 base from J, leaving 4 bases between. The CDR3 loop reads CASSSRNTEAFF. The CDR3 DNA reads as TGTGCCAGCAGCTCCAGGAACACTGAAGCTTTCTTT. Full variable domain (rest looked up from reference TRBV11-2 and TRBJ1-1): EAGVAQSPRYKIIEKRQSVAFWCNPISGHATLYWYQQILGQGPKLLIQFQNNGVVDDSQLPKDRFSAERLKGVDSTLKIQPAKLEDSAVYLCASSSRNTEAFFGQGTRLTVV.

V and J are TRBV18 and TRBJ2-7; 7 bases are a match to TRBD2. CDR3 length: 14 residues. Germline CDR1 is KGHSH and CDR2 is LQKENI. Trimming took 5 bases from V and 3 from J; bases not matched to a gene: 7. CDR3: CASSSAAGIYEQYF. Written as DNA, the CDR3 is TGTGCCAGCTCATCGGCAGCGGGGATCTACGAGCAGTACTTC.

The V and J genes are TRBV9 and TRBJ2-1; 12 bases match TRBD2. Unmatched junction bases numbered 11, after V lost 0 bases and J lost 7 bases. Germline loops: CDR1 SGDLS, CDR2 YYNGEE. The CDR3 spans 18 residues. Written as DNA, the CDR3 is TGTGCCAGCAGCGTAGACCGGGCTAGCGGGAGGGCCTGGAATGAGCAGTTCTTC. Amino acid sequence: CASSVDRASGRAWNEQFF.

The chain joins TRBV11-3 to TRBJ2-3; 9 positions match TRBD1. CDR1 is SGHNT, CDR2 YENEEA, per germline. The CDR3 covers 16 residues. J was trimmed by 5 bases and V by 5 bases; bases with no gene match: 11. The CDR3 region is CASSPGTGRHGDTQYF. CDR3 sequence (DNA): TGTGCCAGCAGCCCCGGGACAGGGAGACACGGAGATACGCAGTATTTT.

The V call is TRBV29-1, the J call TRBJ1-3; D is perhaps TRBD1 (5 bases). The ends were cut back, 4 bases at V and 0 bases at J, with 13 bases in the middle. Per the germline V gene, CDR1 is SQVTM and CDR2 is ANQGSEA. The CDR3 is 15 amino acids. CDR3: CSVGRDSGSGNTIYF. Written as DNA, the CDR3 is TGCAGCGTTGGCAGGGATTCAGGCTCTGGAAACACCATATATTTT.

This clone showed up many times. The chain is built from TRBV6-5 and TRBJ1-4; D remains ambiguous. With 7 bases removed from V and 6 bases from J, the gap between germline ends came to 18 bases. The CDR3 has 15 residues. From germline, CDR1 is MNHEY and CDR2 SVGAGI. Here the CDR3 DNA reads TGTGCCAGCATTCCCCGACATGGTGGCGATGAAAAACTGTTTTTT. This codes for CASIPRHGGDEKLFF.

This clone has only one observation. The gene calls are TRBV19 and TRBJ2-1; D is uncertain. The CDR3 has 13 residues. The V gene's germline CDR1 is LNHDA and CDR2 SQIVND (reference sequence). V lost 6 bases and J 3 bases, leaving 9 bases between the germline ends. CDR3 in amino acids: CASRHEDYNEQFF. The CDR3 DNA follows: TGTGCCAGTAGGCACGAGGACTACAATGAGCAGTTCTTC.

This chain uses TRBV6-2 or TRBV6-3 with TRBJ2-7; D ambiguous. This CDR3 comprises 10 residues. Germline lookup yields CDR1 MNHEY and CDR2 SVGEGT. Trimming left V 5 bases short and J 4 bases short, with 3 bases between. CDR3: CASSRYEQYF. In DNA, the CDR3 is TGTGCCAGCAGTCGGTACGAGCAGTACTTC.

DNA for the CDR3: TGTGCCAGCAGGGGGGCGACAGGGGGCGTCGGTCAGCCCCAGCATTTT. Translating it yields CASRGATGGVGQPQHF. The chain recombines TRBV2 with TRBJ1-5, with TRBD1 matching 10 bases. Losses at the gene ends were 6 bases for V and 6 bases for J; bases not matched to a gene: 11. In germline, CDR1 is SNHLY, CDR2 FYNNEI. This CDR3 has 16 amino acids.